The present T cell receptor beta chain was sequenced within a study of shared clonotypes between healthy human individuals. The V and J ends lost 7 bases and 3 bases respectively, with 13 bases between them. The CDR3 sequence is 13 residues long. CDR1 is MNHEY and CDR2 is SVGAGI in the germline V gene. Sequencing was performed with immunoSEQ multiplex PCR; in TCRdb, only in-frame clones are kept and a portion is missing. Found here are some 2,000,000 clones, about 95% of them singletons; the top ten hold 0.13%. This clonotype was sampled from a man aged 18 to 29 in good health. The sequenced sample was naive CD4+ T cells sorted from blood. Subset described: CD45RA+ positively selected. The chain couples TRBV6-5 to TRBJ2-7, with D uncertain. DNA for the CDR3: TGTGCCAGCACCCACCCCCAGCGCTACGAGCAGTACTTC. Translated, it gives CASTHPQRYEQYF.